This T cell receptor beta chain was sequenced in a study of T cell responses to AZD1222 COVID-19 vaccine. The wider study: Second-dose groups at about 4 or about 12 weeks were pooled.

The table came from immunoSEQ multiplex PCR; TCRdb's copy has only in-frame clones and leaves some out. The sample consists of approximately 150,000 clones, about 89% of them appearing once. The CDR3 spans 12 residues. Germline CDR1 reads GTSNPN; CDR2 reads SVGIG (reference sequence). Trimming removed 4 bases at V and 3 bases at J, with 9 bases between. About this clone itself: Its matching antigen is unknown.

Study conclusions and caveats: Spike as a whole was targeted by vaccine-associated CD4 TCRs, dominant at 160-218 and 743-854. In all cases, repertoires were sampled only after the peak T cell response.

This receptor was identified in an adult in good health. The starting material was peripheral blood, obtained on day 0 of AZD1222 vaccination. The chain is built from TRBV30 and TRBJ1-1; D call uncertain. As DNA, the CDR3 is TGTGCCTGGACGTTAGGGTACACTGAAGCTTTCTTT. Its protein is CAWTLGYTEAFF.